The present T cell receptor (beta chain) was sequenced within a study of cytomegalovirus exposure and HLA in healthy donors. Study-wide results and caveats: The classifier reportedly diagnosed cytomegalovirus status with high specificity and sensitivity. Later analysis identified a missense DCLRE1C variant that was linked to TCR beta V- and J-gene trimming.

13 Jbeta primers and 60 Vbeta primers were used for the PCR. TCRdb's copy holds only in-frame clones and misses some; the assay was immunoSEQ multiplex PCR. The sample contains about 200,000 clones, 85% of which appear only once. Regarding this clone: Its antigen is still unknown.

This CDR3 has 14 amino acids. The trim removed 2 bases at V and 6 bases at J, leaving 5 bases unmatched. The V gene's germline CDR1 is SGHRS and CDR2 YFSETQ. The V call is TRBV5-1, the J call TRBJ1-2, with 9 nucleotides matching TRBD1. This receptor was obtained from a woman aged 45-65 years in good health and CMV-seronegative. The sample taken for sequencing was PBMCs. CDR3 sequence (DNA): TGCGCCAGCAGCTTCCTGACAGGGGGTCATGGCTACACCTTC. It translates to CASSFLTGGHGYTF.